At least ten counts were recorded for the clone carrying this T cell receptor (beta chain). The sample belongs to a study of T cells in Graves' hyperthyroidism and ophthalmopathy. Regions amplified from RNA transcripts were the TCR beta CDR3 regions. Researchers ran a first-round RT-PCR on the TCR CDR3 using the HTBI primer set. One entry per CDR3 protein, called by TCRdb with MiXCR from the multiplex PCR reads. Of over 200,000 distinct CDR3 sequences listed, 15% to 20% are singletons. A roughly 9.1 ml volume of fresh peripheral blood provided the PBMCs. The CDR3 contains 11 residues. Germline V gene sequence: CDR1 MNHEY, CDR2 SMNVEV (reference sequence). The V and J ends lost 4 bases and 9 bases respectively, with 7 bases between them.

The sample comprised blood. The chain couples TRBV27 to TRBJ2-1; D is uncertain. The receptor's source is a man aged 45-60 years with Graves' hyperthyroidism. In DNA form, the CDR3 reads TGTGCCAGCAGTTCCATTTCTGAGCAGTTCTTC. Its protein product is CASSSISEQFF.